Shown below are 26 T cell receptor beta chains from a single sample sequenced in a study of vaccination and CD4 T cells after COVID-19. The Oncomine TCR Beta short-read assay was what sequenced the DNA obtained from cultured CD4+ T cells. TCRdb passed the PCR reads through MiXCR, listing each CDR3 protein once. The sample contains about 24,000 distinct CDR3 sequences, less than 40% of which appear only once. Time point described: late sampling 161 to 241 days after vaccination in three convalescent patients. Treatment reported: approximately 9-day PBMC culture with coronavirus spike peptide pools or control peptides (ViraFEST assay). Their antigens are not known. The material was CD4+ T cells from blood, cultured in vitro, obtained about 7 months after SARS-CoV-2 vaccination. These receptors were collected from a human donor who had recovered from COVID-19.

This chain connects TRBV10-3 to TRBJ1-1; 7 bases map to TRBD1. Per germline, CDR1 ENHRY and CDR2 SYGVKD. CDR3 length: 15 residues. Trimming took 2 bases from V and 2 from J; bases not matched to a gene: 5. The CDR3 coding sequence is TGTGCCATCAGTGAGCAAGGGACAGCCAACACTGAAGCTTTCTTT. Translation gives CAISEQGTANTEAFF.

The CDR3 sequence is CASSLRPGADNEQFF. Written as DNA, the CDR3 is TGTGCCAGCAGCCTAAGGCCAGGAGCTGACAATGAGCAGTTCTTC. V gene TRBV7-6 combines with J gene TRBJ2-1; D is unresolved. CDR1 is SGHVS and CDR2 is FNYEAQ in the germline V gene. The CDR3 runs to 15 residues. V was cut by 5 bases and J by 5 bases, with 16 bases left in between.

On this clonotype itself: This may be a read error: a much more frequent sequence differs by one nucleotide. This chain connects TRBV20-1 to TRBJ2-7; weak D call: TRBD2 (5 bases). Germline V gene sequence: CDR1 DFQATT, CDR2 SNEGSKA (reference sequence). This CDR3 comprises 15 residues. Trimming removed 3 bases at V and 2 bases at J, with 17 bases between. This chain's CDR3 is CSARGVGELPYEQYF. CDR3 in DNA: TGCAGTGCTAGGGGAGTGGGAGAGCTTCCCTACGAGCAGTACTTC.

The rearrangement links TRBV19 to TRBJ1-1; maybe TRBD1 (6 bases). This CDR3 region has 16 residues. V lost 1 base and J lost 0, with 12 bases in between. The germline CDR1 and CDR2 sequences are LNHDA and SQIVND (reference sequence). CDR3 in DNA: TGTGCCAGTAGTATAGTTCGGGGGGGCCTGAACACTGAAGCTTTCTTT. Translating it yields CASSIVRGGLNTEAFF.

There are a few counts of this clonotype. CDR3 in amino acids: CASREQGRYGYTF. In DNA form, the CDR3 reads TGTGCCAGCAGGGAACAGGGACGGTATGGCTACACCTTC. The rearrangement links TRBV6-1 to TRBJ1-2; tentative D call: TRBD1 (6 bases). The CDR3 consists of 13 residues. V gave up 6 bases and J gave up 5 bases, with 13 bases separating them. The V gene's germline CDR1 is MNHNS and CDR2 SASEGT.

The rearrangement uses TRBV7-6 and TRBJ2-5; 14 bases align to TRBD2. With 2 bases clipped from V and 2 bases from J, the junction kept 10 bases outside the gene matches. This CDR3 region has 19 residues. Per germline, CDR1 SGHVS and CDR2 FNYEAQ. The CDR3, as DNA: TGTGCCAGCAGCTTAACCGGGACTAGCGGGAGTGGGGTTCAAGAGACCCAGTACTTC. Its protein product is CASSLTGTSGSGVQETQYF.

The V call is TRBV2, the J call TRBJ2-3; D not certain. Germline V gives CDR1 SNHLY, CDR2 FYNNEI. This CDR3 comprises 11 residues. V was cut by 11 bases and J by 4 bases, with 10 bases left in between. CDR3 DNA sequence: TGTGCCGCGGCACGGGCAGATACGCAGTATTTT. This codes for CAAARADTQYF.

The chain joins TRBV6-1 to TRBJ1-2; 9 bases align to TRBD1. Trimming at V came to 5 bases and at J to 8 bases, leaving 12 bases not matched to a gene. Germline assignment: CDR1 MNHNS and CDR2 SASEGT. This CDR3 contains 15 residues. The CDR3 DNA reads as TGTGCCAGCAGTCCGCAGGACAGGGGAATTGAGGGCTACACCTTC. Residues: CASSPQDRGIEGYTF.

V and J are TRBV20-1 and TRBJ2-5; the match to TRBD1 covers 8 bases. Germline V gene sequence: CDR1 DFQATT, CDR2 SNEGSKA (reference sequence). The CDR3 loop spans 15 amino acids. Trimming at V came to 0 bases and at J to 8 bases, leaving 11 bases not matched to a gene. The CDR3 loop is CSARDGRTGYQTQYF. CDR3 DNA: TGCAGTGCTAGAGATGGACGGACAGGGTACCAAACCCAGTACTTC.

This clonotype appeared a few times. The rearrangement links TRBV20-1 to TRBJ1-1; a weak D match, TRBD1 (5 bases). V shed 5 bases and J shed 13 bases, with 14 bases lying between them. The CDR3 sequence is 10 residues long. Germline V gene sequence: CDR1 DFQATT, CDR2 SNEGSKA (reference sequence). CDR3 nucleotide sequence: TGCAGTGCTGGGGACCATTCGGGTTTCTTT. This gives the protein CSAGDHSGFF.

This clonotype showed up just a few times. The J gene is TRBJ2-7, the V gene TRBV6-5, with TRBD2 matching 10 bases. With V trimmed by 2 bases and J by 2 bases, 3 bases remained unmatched. Per the germline V gene, CDR1 is MNHEY and CDR2 is SVGAGI. The CDR3 covers 15 residues. The CDR3 protein is CASSYLLAGAYEQYF. CDR3 sequence (DNA): TGTGCCAGCAGTTACCTCCTAGCGGGAGCCTACGAGCAGTACTTC.

This clonotype was observed a few times. This chain joins TRBV7-8 and TRBJ2-7; 7 bases agree with TRBD1. V trimming: 6 bases; J trimming: 2 bases; junction bases outside the gene matches: 7. CDR1 and CDR2 (germline): SGHVS, FQNEAQ. The CDR3 runs to 14 residues. In nucleotides, the CDR3 is TGTGCCAGCAGTTACACCGGGACAGCCTACGAGCAGTACTTC. Protein sequence: CASSYTGTAYEQYF.

The chain couples TRBV5-1 to TRBJ2-5; TRBD2 agrees at 7 bases. Germline V gene lookup returns CDR1 SGHRS and CDR2 YFSETQ. V lost 1 base to trimming and J lost 5 bases; unmatched junction nucleotides: 11. The CDR3 is 16 residues long. CDR3 sequence (DNA): TGCGCCAGCAGCTTGCGCGGGGGTCGGGAGGTCGAGACCCAGTACTTC. Its translation is CASSLRGGREVETQYF.

This clonotype showed up just a few times. This chain links TRBV20-1 with TRBJ2-7; TRBD1 matches at 9 bases. Germline CDR1 reads DFQATT; CDR2 reads SNEGSKA (reference sequence). The J segment lost 0 bases and the V segment lost 3 bases, leaving 12 bases of the junction unmatched. There are 17 residues in the CDR3. The CDR3 region is CSASRNRGRSSSYEQYF. In nucleotides, the CDR3 is TGCAGTGCTAGTCGTAACAGGGGGCGTTCGAGCTCCTACGAGCAGTACTTC.

V gene TRBV7-8 combines with J gene TRBJ1-5; D ambiguous. CDR1 is SGHVS, CDR2 FQNEAQ, per germline. Trimming took off 1 base at V and 0 bases at J, with 4 bases between the two ends. The CDR3 sequence is 14 residues long. The DNA of the CDR3 is TGTGCCAGCAGCTTAGTTGTTAGCAATCAGCCCCAGCATTTT. Amino acid sequence: CASSLVVSNQPQHF. The full variable domain, its missing parts supplied by reference TRBV7-8 and TRBJ1-5, is GAGVSQSPRYKVAKRGQDVALRCDPISGHVSLFWYQQALGQGPEFLTYFQNEAQLDKSGLPSDRFFAERPEGSVSTLKIQRTQQEDSAVYLCASSLVVSNQPQHFGDGTRLSIL.

The chain couples TRBV7-2 to TRBJ2-3, with 7 bases identical to TRBD2. V was pared by 1 base and J by 5 bases, with 3 bases of the junction left unmatched. Germline V lookup: CDR1 SGHTA, CDR2 FQGNSA. The CDR3 is 14 amino acids. The CDR3 sequence: CASSLVSSGDTQYF. In nucleotides, the CDR3 is TGTGCCAGCAGCTTAGTTTCTAGCGGAGATACGCAGTATTTT.

Only a few counts were recorded for this clonotype. The V call is TRBV10-3, the J call TRBJ1-2, with 8 bases aligning to TRBD1. The V segment lost 6 bases and the J segment 0 bases; nucleotides outside the gene matches: 3. CDR3 length equals 14 residues. Germline V gene data show CDR1 as ENHRY and CDR2 as SYGVKD. CDR3 residues: CAIREQGANYGYTF. CDR3 coding DNA: TGTGCCATCAGAGAACAGGGGGCTAACTATGGCTACACCTTC.

The chain has TRBV10-1 and TRBJ2-3, with D maybe TRBD1 (5 bases). This CDR3 is built from 13 residues. The germline V and J ends were trimmed by 4 bases and 2 bases, with 7 bases remaining between them. CDR1 is WNHNN and CDR2 is SYGVQD in the germline V gene (reference sequence). As DNA, the CDR3 is TGCGCCAGCAGTGGCAGGGCCACAGATACGCAGTATTTT. This codes for CASSGRATDTQYF.

This chain links TRBV20-1 with TRBJ2-3; D might be TRBD2 (6 bases). This CDR3 is 12 amino acids long. Germline values: CDR1 DFQATT, CDR2 SNEGSKA (reference sequence). The V and J ends lost 4 bases and 1 base respectively, with 6 bases between them. For the CDR3, the DNA is TGCAGTGCTAAGCGGGGCACAGATACGCAGTATTTT. Protein: CSAKRGTDTQYF.

This clonotype is a singleton in its sample. The V gene is TRBV20-1, the J gene TRBJ2-7; 8 nucleotides agree with TRBD2. The CDR3 covers 15 residues. J gave up 6 bases and V 1 base, and 11 bases lay outside the gene matches. The germline gives CDR1 DFQATT, CDR2 SNEGSKA (reference sequence). The CDR3 here is CSARASGLVSSEQYF. CDR3 sequence (DNA): TGCAGTGCTAGAGCGTCGGGACTAGTATCTTCCGAGCAGTACTTC.

As to this clonotype: Germline and junction disagree at one end, which may indicate a read error. The chain is built from TRBV7-9 and TRBJ2-7; 10 bases are a match to TRBD1. The CDR3 contains 15 residues. CDR1 is SEHNR, CDR2 FQNEAQ, per germline (reference sequence). Here the CDR3 DNA reads TGTGTCAGCAGCCGACCGGGACAGGGGACCTACGAGCAGTACTTC. Its protein is CVSSRPGQGTYEQYF. Variable domain in full (rest from reference TRBV7-9 and TRBJ2-7): DTGVSQNPRHKITKRGQNVTFRCDPISEHNRLYWYRQTLGQGPEFLTYFQNEAQLEKSRLLSDRFSAERPKGSFSTLEIQRTEQGDSAMYLCVSSRPGQGTYEQYFGPGTRLTVT.

The V gene is TRBV20-1, the J gene TRBJ1-5, with D unclear. Trimming took off 0 bases at V and 3 bases at J, with 9 bases between the two ends. Germline V gene lookup returns CDR1 DFQATT and CDR2 SNEGSKA (reference sequence). This CDR3 contains 14 residues. CDR3 region: CSAREAGINQPQHF. In DNA, the CDR3 is TGCAGTGCTAGAGAGGCGGGGATCAATCAGCCCCAGCATTTT.

This clonotype occurred a few times. The J gene is TRBJ2-5, the V gene TRBV20-1; TRBD2 matches at 12 bases. Germline CDR1 is DFQATT and CDR2 is SNEGSKA (reference sequence). J lost 5 bases, V lost 6 bases, and 10 bases had no gene match. This CDR3 is 15 amino acids long. CDR3 residues: CSAQTSGRVWETQYF. The DNA for the CDR3 is TGCAGTGCCCAGACTAGCGGGAGAGTGTGGGAGACCCAGTACTTC.

V gene TRBV5-4 combines with J gene TRBJ2-5, with a tentative D call TRBD2 (6 bases). The germline V gene encodes CDR1 SGHNT and CDR2 YYREEE (reference sequence). V was trimmed by 0 bases and J by 5 bases, leaving 11 bases between them. This CDR3 is built from 14 residues. The CDR3: CASSLDTGAETQYF. The CDR3 coding sequence is TGTGCCAGCAGCTTGGACACGGGAGCCGAGACCCAGTACTTC.

This chain connects TRBV6-1 to TRBJ2-1, with D possibly matching TRBD1 (5 bases). The CDR3 is made up of 12 amino acids. CDR1 is MNHNS and CDR2 is SASEGT in the germline V gene. The ends were cut back, 6 bases at V and 11 bases at J, with 14 bases in the middle. CDR3 DNA sequence: TGTGCCAGCAGGCATTTGGCAGGGCAGCAGTTCTTC. It yields the protein CASRHLAGQQFF.

The rearrangement joins TRBV28 to TRBJ2-5, with TRBD2 matching 10 bases. Trimming cost V 5 bases and J 3 bases; bases outside gene matches: 6. The germline V gene has CDR1 MDHEN and CDR2 SYDVKM. The CDR3 is made up of 15 amino acids. The DNA of the CDR3 is TGTGCCAGCAGTGAAACCGGGACTAGCGAAGAGACCCAGTACTTC. As protein: CASSETGTSEETQYF.